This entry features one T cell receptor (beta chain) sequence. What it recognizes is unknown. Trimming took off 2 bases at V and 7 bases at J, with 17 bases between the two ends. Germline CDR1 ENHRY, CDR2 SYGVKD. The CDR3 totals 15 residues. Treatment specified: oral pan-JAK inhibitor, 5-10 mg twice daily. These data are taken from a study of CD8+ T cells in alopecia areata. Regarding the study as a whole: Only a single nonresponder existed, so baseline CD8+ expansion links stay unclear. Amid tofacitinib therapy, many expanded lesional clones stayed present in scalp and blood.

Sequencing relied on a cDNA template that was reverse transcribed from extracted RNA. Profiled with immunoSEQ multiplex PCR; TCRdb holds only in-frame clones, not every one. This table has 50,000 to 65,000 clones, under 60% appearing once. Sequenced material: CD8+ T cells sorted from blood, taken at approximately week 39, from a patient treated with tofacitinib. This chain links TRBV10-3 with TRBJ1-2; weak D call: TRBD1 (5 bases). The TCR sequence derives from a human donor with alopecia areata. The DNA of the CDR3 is TGTGCCATCAGTGAGACCTCCACAGGCCCCGGTGGCTACACCTTC. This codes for CAISETSTGPGGYTF.